Below are 19 T cell receptor beta chains sequenced from a single sample in a study of CD8+ T cells in alopecia areata (dated by TCRdb to between 2018 and 2020). The treatment or condition label, as the study defines it: oral pan-JAK inhibitor, 5-10 mg twice daily. Library preparation used the immunoSEQ multiplex PCR assay. RNA was extracted from all samples and reverse transcribed into cDNA as template for TCR sequencing. TCRdb's version of the immuneACCESS table is confined to in-frame rearrangements and falls short of the full clone set. An unresolved V gene accounts for under half of the shortfall where checked; the remainder is of unknown origin. Across this sample there are some 150,000 clones, with about 54% seen only once. Approximately 16% of the sample goes to the ten largest clones. Material: CD4+ T cells sorted from blood, obtained at approximately week 60, from a patient treated with tofacitinib. Source of these receptors: a human donor with alopecia areata.

About this clone itself: The junction differs from germline at one of its ends, possibly a read error. V gene TRBV7-9 combines with J gene TRBJ2-4; D possibly matches TRBD1 or TRBD2 (6 bases each). CDR1 and CDR2 from the germline V gene are SEHNR and FQNEAQ (reference sequence). The CDR3 is made up of 12 amino acids. CDR3 bases: TGTGCCAGCAGCTCAGGAGGGGGTCGGGTGGACTTC. Its protein is CASSSGGGRVDF.

The chain has TRBV6-1 and TRBJ1-1; D not resolved. Germline values: CDR1 MNHNS, CDR2 SASEGT. V was cut by 3 bases and J by 7 bases, with 6 bases left in between. CDR3 length equals 11 residues. Here the CDR3 DNA reads TGTGCCAGCAGTGAGGTGGGTGAAGCTTTCTTT. This translates into CASSEVGEAFF.

The CDR3 loop is CSVRTRLSYEQYF. CDR3 coding DNA: TGCAGCGTCCGGACTAGACTATCCTACGAGCAGTACTTC. V gene TRBV29-1 combines with J gene TRBJ2-7; 7 nucleotides align to TRBD2. Trimming at V came to 6 bases and at J to 1 base, leaving 6 bases not matched to a gene. This CDR3 comprises 13 residues. Per germline, CDR1 SQVTM and CDR2 ANQGSEA.

This clone occurred a few times. The V gene is TRBV2, the J gene TRBJ2-5; TRBD2 agrees at 9 bases. There are 14 residues in the CDR3. Germline loops: CDR1 SNHLY, CDR2 FYNNEI. V was clipped by 9 bases and J by 4 bases; unmatched bases: 9. The CDR3 region has the DNA TGTGCCAGTTCAGCGGGGGGCCGAGGAGAGACCCAGTACTTC. Translation gives CASSAGGRGETQYF.

This chain joins TRBV30 and TRBJ2-5; D ambiguous. Looked up from germline, CDR1 is GTSNPN and CDR2 is SVGIG (reference sequence). There are 14 residues in the CDR3. Trimming took off 4 bases at V and 1 base at J, with 13 bases between the two ends. CDR3 coding DNA: TGTGCCTGGACAGCCCCAGGTCTCCAAGAGACCCAGTACTTC. Residues: CAWTAPGLQETQYF.

Only a few counts were recorded for this clone. The chain joins TRBV11-2 to TRBJ1-5, with D perhaps matching TRBD1 (5 bases). This CDR3 contains 15 residues. The V and J ends lost 5 bases and 5 bases respectively, with 16 bases between them. CDR1 and CDR2 from the germline V gene are SGHAT and FQNNGV. This CDR3 is CASSQRQGDDQPQHF. CDR3 nucleotides: TGTGCCAGCAGCCAACGGCAGGGAGACGATCAGCCCCAGCATTTT.

This chain joins TRBV28 and TRBJ1-6, with D perhaps TRBD1 (6 bases). This CDR3 comprises 15 residues. V was cut by 6 bases and J by 8 bases, with 17 bases left in between. The germline CDR1 and CDR2 sequences are MDHEN and SYDVKM. The CDR3 protein is CASRSPRGGYSPLHF. The CDR3 nucleotides are TGTGCCAGCAGATCCCCCAGGGGCGGGTATTCACCCCTCCACTTT.

The chain is built from TRBV23-1 and TRBJ2-5; D gene unclear. TRBV23-1 is assigned to the ORF class and has an uncertain function. V shed 1 base and J shed 4 bases, with 19 bases lying between them. The CDR3 runs 17 residues. The CDR3: CASSQFLRVSPGETQYF. CDR3 coding DNA: TGCGCCAGCAGTCAATTTCTTCGGGTCTCGCCGGGAGAGACCCAGTACTTC.

This chain joins TRBV12-5 and TRBJ2-3; the D is unclear. Trimming removed 3 bases at V and 2 bases at J, with 9 bases between. The CDR3 totals 14 residues. CDR1 is LGHNT, CDR2 FRNRAP, per germline. CDR3: CASGFQLLTDTQYF. The CDR3 region has the DNA TGTGCTAGTGGTTTTCAACTCCTCACAGATACGCAGTATTTT.

The chain joins TRBV4-1 to TRBJ2-5; D perhaps matches TRBD2 (5 bases). V lost 5 bases to trimming and J lost 7 bases, with 23 bases between them. This CDR3 contains 16 residues. Germline values: CDR1 MGHRA, CDR2 YSYEKL. CDR3 bases: TGCGCCAGCAGCAGGGTGCTGGCGAGGGTCAATGCGACCCAGTACTTC. It translates to CASSRVLARVNATQYF.

V and J are TRBV7-9 and TRBJ2-7, with 12 bases aligning to TRBD2. This CDR3 comprises 15 residues. Germline lookup yields CDR1 SEHNR and CDR2 FQNEAQ (reference sequence). With V trimmed by 1 base and J by 3 bases, 1 base remained unmatched. CDR3 residues: CASSLGGLAGYEQYF. The CDR3 DNA reads as TGTGCCAGCAGCTTAGGGGGACTAGCGGGCTACGAGCAGTACTTC.

V usage is TRBV7-9 and J usage is TRBJ2-3, with 13 positions matching TRBD2. J was trimmed by 4 bases and V by 3 bases; bases with no gene match: 1. This CDR3 has 15 amino acids. In germline, CDR1 is SEHNR, CDR2 FQNEAQ (reference sequence). The CDR3 region is CASSFTSGGADTQYF. CDR3 in DNA: TGTGCCAGCAGCTTCACTAGCGGGGGGGCAGATACGCAGTATTTT.

This clone turned up a few times. The gene calls are TRBV30 and TRBJ1-2; maybe TRBD1 (5 bases). V lost 4 bases to trimming and J lost 2 bases, with 14 bases between them. CDR1 GTSNPN and CDR2 SVGIG come from the germline V gene (reference sequence). The CDR3 consists of 14 residues. The CDR3 nucleotides read TGTGCCTGGAAGATCAGGGCCCCCAACTATGGCTACACCTTC. It is translated as CAWKIRAPNYGYTF.

CDR3 in amino acids: CAWSRRGGLENEQYF. Here the CDR3 DNA reads TGTGCCTGGAGTAGGAGGGGAGGCCTAGAGAACGAGCAGTACTTC. The V and J genes are TRBV30 and TRBJ2-7; possible D gene TRBD2, 6 bases. The germline V gene has CDR1 GTSNPN and CDR2 SVGIG (reference sequence). Trimming stripped 2 bases from V and 5 bases from J, with 19 bases between. The CDR3 spans 15 residues.

This chain uses TRBV18 with TRBJ1-5, with unresolved D. Trimming cost V 2 bases and J 5 bases, with 7 bases left between them. CDR1 is KGHSH, CDR2 LQKENI, per germline. There are 13 residues in the CDR3. In DNA form, the CDR3 reads TGTGCCAGCTCACCAGGGAGCCATCAGCCCCAGCATTTT. Protein sequence: CASSPGSHQPQHF. Full variable domain (missing parts from reference TRBV18 and TRBJ1-5): NAGVMQNPRHLVRRRGQEARLRCSPMKGHSHVYWYRQLPEEGLKFMVYLQKENIIDESGMPKERFSAEFPKEGPSILRIQQVVRGDSAAYFCASSPGSHQPQHFGDGTRLSIL.

V gene TRBV7-2 combines with J gene TRBJ1-2; D is unclear. CDR3 size: 14 residues. Trimming removed 1 base from V and 4 bases from J, with 10 bases in between. The germline CDR1 and CDR2 sequences are SGHTA and FQGNSA. DNA for the CDR3: TGTGCCAGCAGCTTAGGCGGAAACACCTATGGCTACACCTTC. Translation gives CASSLGGNTYGYTF. The full variable domain, completed using reference TRBV7-2 and TRBJ1-2, is GAGVSQSPSNKVTEKGKDVELRCDPISGHTALYWYRQSLGQGLEFLIYFQGNSAPDKSGLPSDRFSAERTGGSVSTLTIQRTQQEDSAVYLCASSLGGNTYGYTFGSGTRLTVV.

The V gene is TRBV7-9, the J gene TRBJ2-3; the match to TRBD1 covers 8 bases. The CDR3 runs 16 residues. V trimming: 5 bases; J trimming: 3 bases; junction bases outside the gene matches: 10. Germline lookup yields CDR1 SEHNR and CDR2 FQNEAQ (reference sequence). CDR3 loop: CASSPRTGYETDTQYF. The CDR3 DNA follows: TGTGCCAGCAGCCCGCGGACAGGGTATGAGACAGATACGCAGTATTTT.

V and J are TRBV6-6 and TRBJ2-5; 8 bases are a match to TRBD1. J gave up 4 bases and V 5 bases, and 12 bases lay outside the gene matches. CDR1 is MNHNY, CDR2 SVGAGI, per germline (reference sequence). This CDR3 has 16 amino acids. The CDR3 sequence is CASSRQQGVMGETQYF. Here the CDR3 DNA reads TGTGCCAGCAGTCGACAACAGGGGGTGATGGGAGAGACCCAGTACTTC.

V gene TRBV7-9 combines with J gene TRBJ2-1, with D perhaps TRBD2 (6 bases). Germline V gives CDR1 SEHNR, CDR2 FQNEAQ (reference sequence). V was cut by 0 bases and J by 13 bases, with 13 bases left in between. The CDR3 is 13 amino acids. CDR3 nucleotides: TGTGCCAGCAGCTTAGCGGAGGGGAACAGACAGTTCTTC. Its protein is CASSLAEGNRQFF.